The clone carrying this T cell receptor beta chain has just one count. The entry originates in a study of graft-versus-host responses after intestinal transplantation. Using immunoSEQ multiplex PCR, the repertoire was profiled, and TCRdb retains in-frame clones only, with some absent. The sample lists approximately 22,000 clones; about half were seen once. The CDR3 runs 13 residues. V lost 4 bases, J lost 7 bases, and 5 bases stayed unmatched. Germline assignment: CDR1 GTSNPN and CDR2 SVGIG (reference sequence). The sample was alloreactive CD4+ T cells from a mixed lymphocyte reaction culture, taken before intestinal transplant. Subset here: CFSE-low proliferating T cells sorted from roughly six-day pre-transplant mixed lymphocyte reaction (GvH or HvG direction). V is TRBV30 and J is TRBJ2-2; 8 bases match TRBD1. This sequence originates from a human patient who received an intestinal transplant. The CDR3 loop is CAWTGGGNGELFF. CDR3 nucleotides: TGTGCCTGGACAGGGGGCGGGAACGGGGAGCTGTTTTTT.